Detailed here is one T cell receptor (beta chain). The source of the sample is a study of T cell changes during pregnancy in multiple sclerosis. Sequenced by immunoSEQ multiplex PCR; TCRdb stores in-frame clones only, minus some. This table holds roughly 46,000 clones, 85% to 95% found once. The V and J ends lost 0 bases and 7 bases respectively, with 12 bases between them. CDR1 and CDR2 (germline): SGHDN, FVKESK. This CDR3 comprises 15 residues. The clonotype was recovered from a female donor with multiple sclerosis, enrolled in a pregnancy study. Sequencing used CD8+ T cells from peripheral blood mononuclear cells, obtained in the first trimester of pregnancy. This chain uses TRBV14 with TRBJ1-4; D is perhaps TRBD1 (5 bases). The CDR3 sequence is CASSQDRQGIEKLFF. CDR3 sequence (DNA): TGTGCCAGCAGCCAAGATCGGCAGGGTATTGAAAAACTGTTTTTT.